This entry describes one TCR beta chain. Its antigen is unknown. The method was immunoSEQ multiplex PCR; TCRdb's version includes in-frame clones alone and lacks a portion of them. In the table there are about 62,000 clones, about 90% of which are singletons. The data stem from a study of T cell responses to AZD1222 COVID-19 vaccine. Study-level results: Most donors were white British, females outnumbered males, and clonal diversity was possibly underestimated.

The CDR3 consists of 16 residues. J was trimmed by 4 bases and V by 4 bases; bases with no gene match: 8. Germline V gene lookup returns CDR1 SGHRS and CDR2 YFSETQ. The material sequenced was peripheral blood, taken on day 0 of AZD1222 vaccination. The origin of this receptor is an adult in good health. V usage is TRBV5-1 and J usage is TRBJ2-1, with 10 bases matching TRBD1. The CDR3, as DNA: TGCGCCAGCAGCCCCGGGACAGGGGCATCATACAATGAGCAGTTCTTC. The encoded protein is CASSPGTGASYNEQFF.